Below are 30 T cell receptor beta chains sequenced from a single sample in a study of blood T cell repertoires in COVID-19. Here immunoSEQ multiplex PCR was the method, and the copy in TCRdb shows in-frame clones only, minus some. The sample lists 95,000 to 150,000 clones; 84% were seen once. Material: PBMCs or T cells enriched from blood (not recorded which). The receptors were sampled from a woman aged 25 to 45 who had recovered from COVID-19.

The CDR3: CASSQGEGASNQPQHF. The DNA for the CDR3 is TGCGCCAGCAGCCAGGGTGAGGGGGCGTCCAATCAGCCCCAGCATTTT. The J gene is TRBJ1-5, the V gene TRBV4-1; 7 bases agree with TRBD1. J gave up 3 bases and V 3 bases, and 8 bases lay outside the gene matches. Germline CDR1 reads MGHRA; CDR2 reads YSYEKL. This CDR3 is built from 16 residues.

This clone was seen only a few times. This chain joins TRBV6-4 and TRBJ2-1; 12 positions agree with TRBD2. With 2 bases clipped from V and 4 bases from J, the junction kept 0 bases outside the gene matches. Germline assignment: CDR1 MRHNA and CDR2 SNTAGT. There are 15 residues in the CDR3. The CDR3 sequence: CASSDGTSGYNEQFF. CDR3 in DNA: TGTGCCAGCAGTGACGGGACTAGCGGGTACAATGAGCAGTTCTTC.

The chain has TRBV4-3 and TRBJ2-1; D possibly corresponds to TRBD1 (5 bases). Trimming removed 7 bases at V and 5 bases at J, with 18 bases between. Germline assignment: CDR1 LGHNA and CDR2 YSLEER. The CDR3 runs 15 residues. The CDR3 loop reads CASTSSTQGNNEQFF. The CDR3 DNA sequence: TGCGCCAGCACCTCCTCCACCCAGGGTAACAATGAGCAGTTCTTC.

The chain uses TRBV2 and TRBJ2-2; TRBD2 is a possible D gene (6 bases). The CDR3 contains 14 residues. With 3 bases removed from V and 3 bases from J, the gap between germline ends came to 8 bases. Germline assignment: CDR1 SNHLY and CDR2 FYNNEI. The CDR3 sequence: CASSDPSDTGELFF. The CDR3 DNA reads TGTGCCAGCAGTGACCCTAGCGACACCGGGGAGCTGTTTTTT.

CDR3 DNA: TGTGCCAGCAGCTTAGCGAGGACTAGCGGGAGGGCCCGGACAGATACGCAGTATTTT. It specifies CASSLARTSGRARTDTQYF. This rearrangement joins TRBV7-2 to TRBJ2-3; TRBD2 aligns across 15 bases. With V trimmed by 0 bases and J by 3 bases, 7 bases remained unmatched. This CDR3 is built from 19 residues. The V gene's germline CDR1 is SGHTA and CDR2 FQGNSA.

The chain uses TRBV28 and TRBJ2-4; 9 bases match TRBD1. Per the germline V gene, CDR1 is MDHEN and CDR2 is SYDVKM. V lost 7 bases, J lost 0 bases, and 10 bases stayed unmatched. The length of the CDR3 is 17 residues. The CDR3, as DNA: TGTGCCAGCATGTCAACCCGGGACAGGGTAGCCAAAAACATTCAGTACTTC. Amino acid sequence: CASMSTRDRVAKNIQYF.

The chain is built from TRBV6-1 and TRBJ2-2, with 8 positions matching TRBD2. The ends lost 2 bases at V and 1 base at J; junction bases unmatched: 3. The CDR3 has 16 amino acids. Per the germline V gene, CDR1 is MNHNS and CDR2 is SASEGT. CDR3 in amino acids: CASSEPSGGNTGELFF. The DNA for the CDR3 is TGTGCCAGCAGTGAACCCAGCGGGGGGAACACCGGGGAGCTGTTTTTT.

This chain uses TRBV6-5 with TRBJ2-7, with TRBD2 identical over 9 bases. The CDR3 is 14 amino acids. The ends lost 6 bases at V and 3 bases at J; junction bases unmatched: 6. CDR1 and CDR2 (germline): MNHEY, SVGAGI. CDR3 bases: TGTGCCAGCAGCCCCGGGACTAGCAACTACGAGCAGTACTTC. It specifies CASSPGTSNYEQYF.

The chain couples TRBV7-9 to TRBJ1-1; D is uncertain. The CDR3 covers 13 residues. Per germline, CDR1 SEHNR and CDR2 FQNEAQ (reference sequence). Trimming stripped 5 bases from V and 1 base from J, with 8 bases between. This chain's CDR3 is CASSPRRNTEAFF. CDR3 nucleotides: TGTGCCAGCAGCCCACGGAGGAACACTGAAGCTTTCTTT.

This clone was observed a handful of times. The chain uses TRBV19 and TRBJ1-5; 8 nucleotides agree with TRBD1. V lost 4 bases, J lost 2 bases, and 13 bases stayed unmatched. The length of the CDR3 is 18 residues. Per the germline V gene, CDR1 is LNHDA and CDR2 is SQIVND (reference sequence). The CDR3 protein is CASSTPRGRLEGNQPQHF. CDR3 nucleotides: TGTGCCAGTAGTACCCCCAGGGGGCGCTTGGAAGGCAATCAGCCCCAGCATTTT.

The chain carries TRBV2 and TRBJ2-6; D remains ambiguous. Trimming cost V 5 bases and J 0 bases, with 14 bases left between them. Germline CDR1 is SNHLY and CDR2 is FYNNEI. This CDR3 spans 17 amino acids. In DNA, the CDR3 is TGTGCCAGCAGTCGAAAAACAGTACCCTCTGGGGCCAACGTCCTGACTTTC. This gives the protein CASSRKTVPSGANVLTF.

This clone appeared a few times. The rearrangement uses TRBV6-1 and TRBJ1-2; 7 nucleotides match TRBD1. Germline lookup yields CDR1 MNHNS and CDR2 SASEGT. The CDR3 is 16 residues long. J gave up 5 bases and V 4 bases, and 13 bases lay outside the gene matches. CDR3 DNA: TGTGCCAGCAGTGCGATCACAGGGGACTCTCGGTATGGCTACACCTTC. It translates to CASSAITGDSRYGYTF.

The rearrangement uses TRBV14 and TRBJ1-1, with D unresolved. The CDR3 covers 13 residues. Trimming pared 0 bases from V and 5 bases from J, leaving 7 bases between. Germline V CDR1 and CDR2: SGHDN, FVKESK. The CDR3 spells CASSQDRSTEAFF. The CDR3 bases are TGTGCCAGCAGCCAAGATAGGAGTACTGAAGCTTTCTTT.

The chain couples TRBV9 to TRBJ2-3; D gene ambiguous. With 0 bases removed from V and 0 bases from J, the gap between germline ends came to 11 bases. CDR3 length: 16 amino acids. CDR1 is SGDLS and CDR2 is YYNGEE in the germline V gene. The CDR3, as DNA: TGTGCCAGCAGCGTAGCTATTGCGTATAGCACAGATACGCAGTATTTT. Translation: CASSVAIAYSTDTQYF.

The CDR3 nucleotides are TGTGCCAGCAGTTACCGACAGGGGCGATACAATGAGCAGTTCTTC. Translating it yields CASSYRQGRYNEQFF. The J gene is TRBJ2-1, the V gene TRBV6-6, with 8 bases that match TRBD1. Trimming at V came to 2 bases and at J to 4 bases, leaving 4 bases not matched to a gene. CDR1 is MNHNY and CDR2 is SVGAGI in the germline V gene (reference sequence). This CDR3 contains 15 residues.

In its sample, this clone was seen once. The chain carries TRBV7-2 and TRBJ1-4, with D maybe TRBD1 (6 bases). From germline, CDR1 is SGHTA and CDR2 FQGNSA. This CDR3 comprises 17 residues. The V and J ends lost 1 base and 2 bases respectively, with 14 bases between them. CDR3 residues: CASSLGPRGGTNEKLFF. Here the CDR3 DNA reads TGTGCCAGCAGCTTAGGCCCGAGGGGGGGGACTAATGAAAAACTGTTTTTT. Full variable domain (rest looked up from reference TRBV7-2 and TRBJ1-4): GAGVSQSPSNKVTEKGKDVELRCDPISGHTALYWYRQSLGQGLEFLIYFQGNSAPDKSGLPSDRFSAERTGGSVSTLTIQRTQQEDSAVYLCASSLGPRGGTNEKLFFGSGTQLSVL.

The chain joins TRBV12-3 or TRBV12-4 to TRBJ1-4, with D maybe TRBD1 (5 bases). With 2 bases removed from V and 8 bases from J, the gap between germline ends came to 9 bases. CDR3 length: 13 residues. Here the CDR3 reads CASSLSGREKLFF. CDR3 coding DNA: TGTGCCAGCAGTTTATCAGGGCGGGAAAAACTGTTTTTT.

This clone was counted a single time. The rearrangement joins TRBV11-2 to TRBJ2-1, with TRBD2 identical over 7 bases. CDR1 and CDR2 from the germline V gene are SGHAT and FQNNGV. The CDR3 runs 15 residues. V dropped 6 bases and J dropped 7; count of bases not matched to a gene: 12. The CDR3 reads CASRPTSVGPNEQFF. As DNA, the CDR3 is TGTGCCAGCAGGCCCACTAGCGTCGGTCCTAATGAGCAGTTCTTC.

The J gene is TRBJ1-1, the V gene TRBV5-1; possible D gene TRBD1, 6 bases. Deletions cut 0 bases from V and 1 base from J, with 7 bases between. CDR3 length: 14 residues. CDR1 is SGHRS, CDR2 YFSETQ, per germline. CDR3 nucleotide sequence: TGCGCCAGCAGCTTGGGACAGGCGAACACTGAAGCTTTCTTT. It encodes CASSLGQANTEAFF.

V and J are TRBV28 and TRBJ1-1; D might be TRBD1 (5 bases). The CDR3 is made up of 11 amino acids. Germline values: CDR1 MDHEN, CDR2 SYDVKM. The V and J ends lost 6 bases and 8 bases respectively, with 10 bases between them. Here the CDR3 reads CASRGQGEAFF. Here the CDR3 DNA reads TGTGCCAGCAGAGGACAAGGCGAAGCTTTCTTT.

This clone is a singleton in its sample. The CDR3 here is CASSERQGRNQPQHF. CDR3 bases: TGTGCCAGCAGTGAACGACAGGGGAGGAATCAGCCCCAGCATTTT. This rearrangement joins TRBV2 to TRBJ1-5, with 8 bases fitting TRBD1. Trimming removed 2 bases from V and 4 bases from J; junction bases left unmatched: 4. This CDR3 is 15 amino acids long. The V gene's germline CDR1 is SNHLY and CDR2 FYNNEI.

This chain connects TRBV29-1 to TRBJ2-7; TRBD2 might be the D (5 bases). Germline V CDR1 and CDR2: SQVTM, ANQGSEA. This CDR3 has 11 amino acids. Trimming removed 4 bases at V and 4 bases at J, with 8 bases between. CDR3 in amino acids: CSVVGDYEQYF. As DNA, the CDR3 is TGCAGCGTTGTGGGAGATTACGAGCAGTACTTC.

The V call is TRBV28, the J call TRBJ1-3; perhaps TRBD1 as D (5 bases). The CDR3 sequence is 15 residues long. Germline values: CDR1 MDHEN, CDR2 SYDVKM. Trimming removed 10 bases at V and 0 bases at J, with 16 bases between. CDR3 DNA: TGTGCCACCGGGGGTGACACAAGCTCTGGAAACACCATATATTTT. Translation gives CATGGDTSSGNTIYF.

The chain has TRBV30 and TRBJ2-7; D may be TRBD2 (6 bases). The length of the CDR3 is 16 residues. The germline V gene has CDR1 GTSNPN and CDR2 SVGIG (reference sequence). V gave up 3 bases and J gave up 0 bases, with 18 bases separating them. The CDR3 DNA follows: TGTGCCTGGAGAGCCGGGGGTAGCGGCCCCTCCTACGAGCAGTACTTC. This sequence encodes CAWRAGGSGPSYEQYF.

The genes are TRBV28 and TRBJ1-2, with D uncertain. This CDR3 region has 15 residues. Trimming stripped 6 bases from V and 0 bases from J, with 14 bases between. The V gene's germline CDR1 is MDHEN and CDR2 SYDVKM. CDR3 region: CASRLPPPANYGYTF. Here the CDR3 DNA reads TGTGCCAGCAGACTTCCCCCCCCCGCTAACTATGGCTACACCTTC.

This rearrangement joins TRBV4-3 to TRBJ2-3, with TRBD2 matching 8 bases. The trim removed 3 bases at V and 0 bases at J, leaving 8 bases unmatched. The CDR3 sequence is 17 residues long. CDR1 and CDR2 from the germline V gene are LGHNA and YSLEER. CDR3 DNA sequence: TGCGCCAGCAGCCATCTAACACTAGCGGCTAGCACAGATACGCAGTATTTT. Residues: CASSHLTLAASTDTQYF.

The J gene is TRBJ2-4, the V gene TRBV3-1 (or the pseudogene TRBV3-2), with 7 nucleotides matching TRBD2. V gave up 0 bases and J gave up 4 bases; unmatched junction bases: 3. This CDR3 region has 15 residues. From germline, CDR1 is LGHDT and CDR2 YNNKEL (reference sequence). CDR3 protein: CASSQEREPKNIQYF. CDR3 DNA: TGTGCCAGCAGCCAAGAGCGGGAGCCAAAAAACATTCAGTACTTC.

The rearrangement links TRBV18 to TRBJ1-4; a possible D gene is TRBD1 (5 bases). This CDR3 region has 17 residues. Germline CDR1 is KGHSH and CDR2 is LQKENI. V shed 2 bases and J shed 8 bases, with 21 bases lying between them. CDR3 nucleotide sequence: TGTGCCAGCTCACCAGGAGTCAGGGTTGAAGCTGGGGAAAAACTGTTTTTT. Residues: CASSPGVRVEAGEKLFF.

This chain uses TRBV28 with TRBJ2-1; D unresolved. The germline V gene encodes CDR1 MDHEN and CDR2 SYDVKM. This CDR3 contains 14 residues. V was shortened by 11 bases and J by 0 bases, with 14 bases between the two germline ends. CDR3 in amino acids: CASHTWSSYNEQFF. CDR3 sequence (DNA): TGTGCCTCCCACACCTGGAGCTCCTACAATGAGCAGTTCTTC.

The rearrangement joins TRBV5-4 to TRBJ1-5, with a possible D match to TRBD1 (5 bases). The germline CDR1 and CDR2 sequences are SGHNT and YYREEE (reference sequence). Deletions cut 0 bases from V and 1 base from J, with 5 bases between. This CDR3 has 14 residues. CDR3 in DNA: TGTGCCAGCAGCTTGGGACAGAGCAATCAGCCCCAGCATTTT. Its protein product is CASSLGQSNQPQHF.